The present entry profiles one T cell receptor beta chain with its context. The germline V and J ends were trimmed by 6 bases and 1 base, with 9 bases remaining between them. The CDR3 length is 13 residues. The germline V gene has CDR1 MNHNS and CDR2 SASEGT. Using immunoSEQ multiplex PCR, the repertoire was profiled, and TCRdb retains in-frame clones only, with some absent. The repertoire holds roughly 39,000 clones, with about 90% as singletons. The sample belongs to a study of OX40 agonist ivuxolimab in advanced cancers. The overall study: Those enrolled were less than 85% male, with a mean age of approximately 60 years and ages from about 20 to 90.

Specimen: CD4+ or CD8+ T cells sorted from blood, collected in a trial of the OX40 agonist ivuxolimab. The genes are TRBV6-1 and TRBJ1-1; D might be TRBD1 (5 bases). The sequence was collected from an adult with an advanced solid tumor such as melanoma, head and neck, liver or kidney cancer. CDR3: CASRITGNTEAFF. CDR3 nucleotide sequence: TGTGCCAGCAGAATAACAGGGAACACTGAAGCTTTCTTT.